Given below is one T cell receptor beta chain in context. This clonotype was counted a few times. Its recognized antigen is unknown. Within one base of it there is no much larger clone, and no base qualities were kept. This record comes from a study of early T cells in non-severe SARS-CoV-2 infection listed by TCRdb under 2021. For context, the study as a whole: Bulk RNA from unsorted whole blood was used for TCR sequencing, so alpha and beta chains could not be paired. Study-wide findings and limitations: Matching against VDJdb was skewed toward anti-spike CD8 responses, likely underestimated virus-specific expansions, and missed private and CD4 specificities.

The study was a case-control design nested within a healthcare worker cohort in London, UK, with weekly nasopharyngeal swab PCR tests and blood sampling. Healthcare workers were enrolled in the week of the UK lockdown, from 23 to 31 March 2020, and were followed every week for up to roughly 15 weeks. CDR1 is given as SGHDN and CDR2 as FVKESK, both from the germline V gene. Including the terminal cysteine and phenylalanine, the CDR3 comprises 16 residues. Only the CDR3 region is kept as DNA, spanning 48 bases read in frame from base 1. The V and J ends are trimmed by 2 bases and 3 bases, leaving 16 bases between them. The library came from 5' RACE. The listed sequencing device is NextSeq 500. The TCR library protocol attached unique molecular identifiers to individual cDNA molecules to correct for sequencing error and PCR bias. Sequencing covered both TCR alpha and beta chains, and within each sample the abundances of alpha and beta sequences were tightly co-correlated. In the source study's methods: Decombinator V4 was used to perform V gene, J gene and CDR3 annotation of TCR sequences. TCRs were defined as expanded if a significant change between any two time points was detected under a Poisson model with p below 0.0001. TCR abundances were normalised to the total number of TCRs sequenced per sample and expressed as counts per million. MAIT TCRs were defined by TRAV1-2 paired with TRAJ12, TRAJ20 or TRAJ33, and iNKT TCRs by TRAV10 paired with TRAJ18. A search of VDJdb, accessed on 1 November 2021, was run for TCRs annotated to CMV, EBV and SARS-CoV-2, with TCRs annotated for multiple antigens excluded. TCRdb handled the public reads itself, with Q25 trimming in fastp and clone calling in MiXCR, and kept productive beta chains. Rows with a matching CDR3 protein are joined into one entry that keeps the most common DNA and genes. The V and J calls were determined by TCRdb, not by the authors. This sample holds tens of thousands of distinct CDR3 sequences; roughly 10% were observed only once. The ten largest make up less than 20% of the sample.

This specimen was whole blood, taken at baseline. Recombination joined TRBV14 with TRBJ1-1; the D gene remains uncertain. This TCR was recovered from an adult who was a healthcare worker with PCR-confirmed SARS-CoV-2 infection or an uninfected control (not recorded which). The nucleotide sequence reads TGTGCCAGCAGCCAACCGGGAAACAGTCGATACACTGAAGCTTTCTTT. The encoded protein is CASSQPGNSRYTEAFF.